The clone carrying this T cell receptor beta chain was observed a handful of times. Generated by immunoSEQ multiplex PCR, the TCRdb table keeps only in-frame clones and is missing some. The table includes about 120,000 clones, just under 95% detected once. The germline gives CDR1 LGHNA, CDR2 YNFKEQ. Germline trimming cut 5 bases from V and 9 bases from J; bases unmatched to any gene: 10. This CDR3 has 15 residues. This sample was taken from a study of control samples from healthy donors and cancer patients. The rearrangement uses TRBV4-2 and TRBJ2-1; TRBD2 agrees at 10 bases. Material: blood. This receptor was obtained from a man in his late teens or twenties in good health. The CDR3 reads CASSSESGGAGEQFF. The CDR3 DNA is TGTGCCAGCAGCTCCGAAAGCGGGGGGGCAGGTGAGCAGTTCTTC.